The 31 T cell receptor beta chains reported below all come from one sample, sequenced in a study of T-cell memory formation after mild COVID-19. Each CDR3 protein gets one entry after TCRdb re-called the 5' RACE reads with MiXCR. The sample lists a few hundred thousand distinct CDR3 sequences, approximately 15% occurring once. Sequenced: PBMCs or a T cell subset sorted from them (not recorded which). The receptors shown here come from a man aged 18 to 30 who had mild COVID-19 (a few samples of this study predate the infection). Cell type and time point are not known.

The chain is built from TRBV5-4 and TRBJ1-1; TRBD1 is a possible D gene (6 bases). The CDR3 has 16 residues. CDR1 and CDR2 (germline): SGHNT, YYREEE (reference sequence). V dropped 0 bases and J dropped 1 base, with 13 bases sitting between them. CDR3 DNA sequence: TGTGCCAGCAGCTTGGCCCCACAGGGATGGAACACTGAAGCTTTCTTT. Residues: CASSLAPQGWNTEAFF.

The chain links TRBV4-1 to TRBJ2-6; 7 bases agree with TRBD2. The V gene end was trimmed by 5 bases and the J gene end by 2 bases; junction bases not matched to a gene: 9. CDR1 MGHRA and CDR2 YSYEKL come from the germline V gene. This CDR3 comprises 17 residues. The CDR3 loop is CASSYPGGDTGANVLTF. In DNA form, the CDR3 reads TGCGCCAGCAGCTACCCGGGAGGTGATACTGGGGCCAACGTCCTGACTTTC.

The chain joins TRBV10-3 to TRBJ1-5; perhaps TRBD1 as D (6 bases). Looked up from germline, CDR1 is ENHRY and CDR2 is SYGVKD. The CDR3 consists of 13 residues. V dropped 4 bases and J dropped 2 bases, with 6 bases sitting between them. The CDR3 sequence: CAISAGGNQPQHF. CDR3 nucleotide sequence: TGTGCCATCAGTGCAGGGGGCAATCAGCCCCAGCATTTT.

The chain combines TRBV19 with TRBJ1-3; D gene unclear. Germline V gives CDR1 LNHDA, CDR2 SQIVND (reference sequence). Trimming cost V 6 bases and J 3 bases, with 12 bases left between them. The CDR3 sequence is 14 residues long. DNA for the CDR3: TGTGCCAGTAGCCTGCCTAGGGTTGGAAACACCATATATTTT. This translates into CASSLPRVGNTIYF.

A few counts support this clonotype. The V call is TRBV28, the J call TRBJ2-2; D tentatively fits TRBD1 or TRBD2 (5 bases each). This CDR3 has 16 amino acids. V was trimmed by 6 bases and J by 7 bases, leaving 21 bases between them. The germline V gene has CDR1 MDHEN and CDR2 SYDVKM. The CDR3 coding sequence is TGTGCCAGCAGCCCACCGAGGGACGGACGGAGCGGGGAGCTGTTTTTT. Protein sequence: CASSPPRDGRSGELFF.

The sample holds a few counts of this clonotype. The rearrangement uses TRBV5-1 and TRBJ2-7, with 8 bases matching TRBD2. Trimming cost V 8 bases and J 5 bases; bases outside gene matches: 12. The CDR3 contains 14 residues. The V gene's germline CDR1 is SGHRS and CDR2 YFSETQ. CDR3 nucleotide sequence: TGCGCCAGTAAGCCCCAGGGTAGCGGGGACGAGCAGTACTTC. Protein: CASKPQGSGDEQYF. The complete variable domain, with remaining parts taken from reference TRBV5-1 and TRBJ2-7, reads KAGVTQTPRYLIKTRGQQVTLSCSPISGHRSVSWYQQTPGQGLQFLFEYFSETQRNKGNFPGRFSGRQFSNSRSEMNVSTLELGDSALYLCASKPQGSGDEQYFGPGTRLTVT.

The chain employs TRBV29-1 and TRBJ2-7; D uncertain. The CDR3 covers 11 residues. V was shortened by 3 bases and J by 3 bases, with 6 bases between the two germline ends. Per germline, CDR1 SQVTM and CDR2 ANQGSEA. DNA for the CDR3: TGCAGCGTTGAGCAGAGCTACGAGCAGTACTTC. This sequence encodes CSVEQSYEQYF.

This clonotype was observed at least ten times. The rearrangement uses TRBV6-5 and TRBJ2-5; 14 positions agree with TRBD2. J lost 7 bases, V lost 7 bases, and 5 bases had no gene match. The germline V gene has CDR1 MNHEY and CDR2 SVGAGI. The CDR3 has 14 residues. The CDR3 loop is CASKGLAGGGTQYF. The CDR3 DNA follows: TGTGCCAGCAAAGGACTAGCGGGGGGTGGGACCCAGTACTTC.

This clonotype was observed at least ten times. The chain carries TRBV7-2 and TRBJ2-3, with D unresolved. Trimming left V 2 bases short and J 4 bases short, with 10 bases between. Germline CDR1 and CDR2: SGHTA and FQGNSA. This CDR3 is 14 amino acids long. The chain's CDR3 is CASSLQASADTQYF. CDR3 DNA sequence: TGTGCCAGCAGCTTACAGGCTAGTGCAGATACGCAGTATTTT.

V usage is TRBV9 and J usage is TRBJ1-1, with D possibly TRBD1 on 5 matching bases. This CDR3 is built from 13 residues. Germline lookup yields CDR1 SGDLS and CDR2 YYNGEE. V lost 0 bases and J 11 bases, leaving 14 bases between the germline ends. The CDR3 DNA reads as TGTGCCAGCAGCGTAGTTGGGGCAGGTTCGGCTTTCTTT. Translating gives CASSVVGAGSAFF. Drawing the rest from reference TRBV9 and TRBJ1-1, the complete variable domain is DSGVTQTPKHLITATGQRVTLRCSPRSGDLSVYWYQQSLDQGLQFLIQYYNGEERAKGNILERFSAQQFPDLHSELNLSSLELGDSALYFCASSVVGAGSAFFGQGTRLTVV.

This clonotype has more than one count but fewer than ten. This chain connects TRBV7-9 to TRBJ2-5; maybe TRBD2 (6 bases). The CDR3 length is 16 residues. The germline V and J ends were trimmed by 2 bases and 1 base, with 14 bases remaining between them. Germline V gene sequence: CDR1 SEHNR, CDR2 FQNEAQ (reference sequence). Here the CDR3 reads CASSLSSGGIQETQYF. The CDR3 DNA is TGTGCCAGCAGCTTAAGTTCTGGGGGGATCCAAGAGACCCAGTACTTC.

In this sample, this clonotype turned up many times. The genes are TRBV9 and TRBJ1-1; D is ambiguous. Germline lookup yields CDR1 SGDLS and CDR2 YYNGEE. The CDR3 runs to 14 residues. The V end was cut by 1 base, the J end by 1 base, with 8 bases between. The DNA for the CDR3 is TGTGCCAGCAGCGTAACAGCAGAGAACACTGAAGCTTTCTTT. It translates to CASSVTAENTEAFF.

The CDR3 is CASSLAGTGNEKLFF. The CDR3 bases are TGCGCCAGCAGCTTGGCCGGGACAGGGAATGAAAAACTGTTTTTT. The V call is TRBV5-1, the J call TRBJ1-4; 9 bases fit TRBD1. Germline trimming cut 0 bases from V and 5 bases from J; bases unmatched to any gene: 2. Germline V gene sequence: CDR1 SGHRS, CDR2 YFSETQ. CDR3 length equals 15 residues.

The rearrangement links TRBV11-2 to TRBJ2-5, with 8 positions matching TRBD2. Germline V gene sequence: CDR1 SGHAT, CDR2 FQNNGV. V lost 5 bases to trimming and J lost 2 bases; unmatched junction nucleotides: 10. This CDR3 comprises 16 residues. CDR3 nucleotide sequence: TGTGCCAGCAGCCATGTTTTGGGACTAGGGCAAGAGACCCAGTACTTC. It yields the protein CASSHVLGLGQETQYF.

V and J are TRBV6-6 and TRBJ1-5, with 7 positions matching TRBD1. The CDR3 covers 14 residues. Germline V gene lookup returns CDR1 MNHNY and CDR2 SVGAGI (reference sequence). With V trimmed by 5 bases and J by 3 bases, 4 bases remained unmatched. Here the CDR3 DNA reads TGTGCCAGCAGTAAGGGACAGCTCAATCAGCCCCAGCATTTT. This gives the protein CASSKGQLNQPQHF.

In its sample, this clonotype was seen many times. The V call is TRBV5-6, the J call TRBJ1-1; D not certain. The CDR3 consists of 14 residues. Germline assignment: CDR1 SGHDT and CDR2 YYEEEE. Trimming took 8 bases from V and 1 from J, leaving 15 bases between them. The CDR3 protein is CASHSRWENTEAFF. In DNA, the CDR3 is TGTGCCAGTCATTCTCGGTGGGAGAACACTGAAGCTTTCTTT.

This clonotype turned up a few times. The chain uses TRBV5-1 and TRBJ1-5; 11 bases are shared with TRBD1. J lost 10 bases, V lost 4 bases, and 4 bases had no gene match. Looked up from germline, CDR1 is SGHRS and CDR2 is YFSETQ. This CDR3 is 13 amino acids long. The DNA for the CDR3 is TGCGCCAGCAGCACGGGACAGGGGGACCCCCAGCATTTT. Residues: CASSTGQGDPQHF.

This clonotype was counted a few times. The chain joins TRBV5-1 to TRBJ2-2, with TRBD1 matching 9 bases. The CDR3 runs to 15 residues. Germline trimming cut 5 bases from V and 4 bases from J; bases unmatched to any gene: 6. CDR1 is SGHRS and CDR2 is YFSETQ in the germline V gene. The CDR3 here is CASRPGTGLTGELFF. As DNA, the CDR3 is TGCGCCAGCAGACCGGGGACAGGGCTCACCGGGGAGCTGTTTTTT.

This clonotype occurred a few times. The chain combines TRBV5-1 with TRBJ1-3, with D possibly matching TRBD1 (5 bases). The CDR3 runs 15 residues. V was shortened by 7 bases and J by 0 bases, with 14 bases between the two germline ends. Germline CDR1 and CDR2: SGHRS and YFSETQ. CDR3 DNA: TGCGCCAGCCGACAGACACCCAGCTCTGGAAACACCATATATTTT. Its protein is CASRQTPSSGNTIYF. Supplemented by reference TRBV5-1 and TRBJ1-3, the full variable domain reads KAGVTQTPRYLIKTRGQQVTLSCSPISGHRSVSWYQQTPGQGLQFLFEYFSETQRNKGNFPGRFSGRQFSNSRSEMNVSTLELGDSALYLCASRQTPSSGNTIYFGEGSWLTVV.

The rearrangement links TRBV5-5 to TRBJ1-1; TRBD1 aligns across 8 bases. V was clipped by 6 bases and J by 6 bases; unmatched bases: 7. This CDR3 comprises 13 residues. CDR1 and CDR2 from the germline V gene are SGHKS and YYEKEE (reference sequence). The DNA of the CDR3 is TGTGCCAGCATCGGCATACAGGGGGCTGAAGCTTTCTTT. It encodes CASIGIQGAEAFF.

DNA for the CDR3: TGTGCCAGCAGCTTAGCGCGTCTTAGGGGGGGCACAGATACGCAGTATTTT. Translating it yields CASSLARLRGGTDTQYF. The chain joins TRBV7-8 to TRBJ2-3, with D perhaps matching TRBD1 or TRBD2 (6 bases each). The germline gives CDR1 SGHVS, CDR2 FQNEAQ. Trimming removed 0 bases from V and 1 base from J, with 14 bases in between. This CDR3 is built from 17 residues.

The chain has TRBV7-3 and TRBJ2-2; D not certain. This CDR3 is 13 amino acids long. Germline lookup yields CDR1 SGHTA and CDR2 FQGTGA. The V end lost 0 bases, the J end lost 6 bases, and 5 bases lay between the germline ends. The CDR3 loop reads CASSLTVSGELFF. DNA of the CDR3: TGTGCCAGCAGCTTAACGGTCTCCGGGGAGCTGTTTTTT.

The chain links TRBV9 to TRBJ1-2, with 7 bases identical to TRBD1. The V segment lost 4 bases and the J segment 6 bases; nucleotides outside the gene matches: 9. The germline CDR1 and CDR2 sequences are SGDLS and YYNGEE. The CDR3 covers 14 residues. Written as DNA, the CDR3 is TGTGCCAGCAGCACAGGACCGACAGGGCATGGCTACACCTTC. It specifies CASSTGPTGHGYTF. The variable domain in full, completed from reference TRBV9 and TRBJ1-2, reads DSGVTQTPKHLITATGQRVTLRCSPRSGDLSVYWYQQSLDQGLQFLIQYYNGEERAKGNILERFSAQQFPDLHSELNLSSLELGDSALYFCASSTGPTGHGYTFGSGTRLTVV.

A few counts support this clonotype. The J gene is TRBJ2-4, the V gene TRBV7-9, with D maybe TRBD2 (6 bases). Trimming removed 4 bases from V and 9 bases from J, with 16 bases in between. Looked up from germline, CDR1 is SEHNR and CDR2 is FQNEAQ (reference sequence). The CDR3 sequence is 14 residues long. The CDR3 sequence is CASSSRDFPSIQYF. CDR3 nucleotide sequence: TGTGCCAGCAGCTCCCGGGACTTTCCTTCCATTCAGTACTTC. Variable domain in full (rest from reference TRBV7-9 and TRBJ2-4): DTGVSQNPRHKITKRGQNVTFRCDPISEHNRLYWYRQTLGQGPEFLTYFQNEAQLEKSRLLSDRFSAERPKGSFSTLEIQRTEQGDSAMYLCASSSRDFPSIQYFGAGTRLSVL.

The CDR3 region is CASSQYIAGGPEEQFF. In nucleotides, the CDR3 is TGTGCCAGCAGCCAATATATAGCGGGGGGGCCTGAGGAGCAGTTCTTC. The rearrangement links TRBV3-1 to TRBJ2-1; TRBD2 matches 11 bases. Germline CDR1 and CDR2: LGHDT and YNNKEL (reference sequence). The ends lost 2 bases at V and 10 bases at J; junction bases unmatched: 10. The CDR3 spans 16 residues.

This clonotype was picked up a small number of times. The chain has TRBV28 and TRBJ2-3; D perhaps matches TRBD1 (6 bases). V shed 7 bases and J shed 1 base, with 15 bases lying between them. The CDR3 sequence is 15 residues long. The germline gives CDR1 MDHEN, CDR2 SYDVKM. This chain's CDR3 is CASTEPWTGTDTQYF. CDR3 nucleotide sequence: TGTGCCAGCACTGAACCTTGGACAGGCACAGATACGCAGTATTTT.

The CDR3: CATSESGRSNQPQHF. The CDR3 bases are TGTGCCACCAGTGAGTCAGGGCGTAGCAATCAGCCCCAGCATTTT. The chain combines TRBV24-1 with TRBJ1-5; possibly TRBD1 for D (5 bases). This CDR3 comprises 15 residues. Trimming cost V 4 bases and J 0 bases, with 9 bases left between them. Germline-derived CDR1 and CDR2 are KGHDR and SFDVKD.

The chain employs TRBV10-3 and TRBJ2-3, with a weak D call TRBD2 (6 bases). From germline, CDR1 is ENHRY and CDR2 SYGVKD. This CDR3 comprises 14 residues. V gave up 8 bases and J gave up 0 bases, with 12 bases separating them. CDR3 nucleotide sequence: TGTGCCATCCGGAGGGGCCCAAGCACAGATACGCAGTATTTT. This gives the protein CAIRRGPSTDTQYF.

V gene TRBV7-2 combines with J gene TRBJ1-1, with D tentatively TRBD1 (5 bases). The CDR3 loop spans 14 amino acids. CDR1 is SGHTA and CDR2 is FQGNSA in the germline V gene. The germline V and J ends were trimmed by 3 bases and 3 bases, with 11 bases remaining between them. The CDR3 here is CASSFPGRDTEAFF. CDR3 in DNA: TGTGCCAGCAGCTTCCCGGGACGGGACACTGAAGCTTTCTTT.

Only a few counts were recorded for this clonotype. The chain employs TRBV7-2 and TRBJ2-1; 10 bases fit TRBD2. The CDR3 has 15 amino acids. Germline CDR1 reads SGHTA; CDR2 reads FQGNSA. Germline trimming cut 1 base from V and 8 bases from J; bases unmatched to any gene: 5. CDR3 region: CASSLELAGQDEQFF. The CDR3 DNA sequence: TGTGCCAGCAGCTTAGAACTAGCGGGACAGGATGAGCAGTTCTTC. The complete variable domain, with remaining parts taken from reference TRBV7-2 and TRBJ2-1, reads GAGVSQSPSNKVTEKGKDVELRCDPISGHTALYWYRQSLGQGLEFLIYFQGNSAPDKSGLPSDRFSAERTGGSVSTLTIQRTQQEDSAVYLCASSLELAGQDEQFFGPGTRLTVL.

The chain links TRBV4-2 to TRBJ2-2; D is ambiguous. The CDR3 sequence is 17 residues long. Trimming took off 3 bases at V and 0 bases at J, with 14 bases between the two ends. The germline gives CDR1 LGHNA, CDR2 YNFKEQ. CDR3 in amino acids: CASSHRFRQANTGELFF. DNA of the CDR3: TGTGCCAGCAGCCACAGGTTCCGGCAGGCGAACACCGGGGAGCTGTTTTTT.